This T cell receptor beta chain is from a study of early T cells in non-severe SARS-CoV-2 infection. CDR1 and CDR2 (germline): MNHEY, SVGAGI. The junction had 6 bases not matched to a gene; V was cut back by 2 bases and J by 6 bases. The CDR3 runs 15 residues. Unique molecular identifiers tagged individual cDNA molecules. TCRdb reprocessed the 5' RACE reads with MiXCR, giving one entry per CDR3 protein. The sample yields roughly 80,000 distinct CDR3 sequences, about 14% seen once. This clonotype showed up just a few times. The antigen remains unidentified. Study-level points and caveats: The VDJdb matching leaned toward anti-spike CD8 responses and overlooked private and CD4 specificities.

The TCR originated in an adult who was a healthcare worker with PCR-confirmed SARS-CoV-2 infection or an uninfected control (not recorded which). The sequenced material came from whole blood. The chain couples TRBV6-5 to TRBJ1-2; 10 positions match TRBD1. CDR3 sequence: CASSYLTGGFDGYTF. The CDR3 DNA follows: TGTGCCAGCAGTTACCTGACAGGGGGCTTCGATGGCTACACCTTC.